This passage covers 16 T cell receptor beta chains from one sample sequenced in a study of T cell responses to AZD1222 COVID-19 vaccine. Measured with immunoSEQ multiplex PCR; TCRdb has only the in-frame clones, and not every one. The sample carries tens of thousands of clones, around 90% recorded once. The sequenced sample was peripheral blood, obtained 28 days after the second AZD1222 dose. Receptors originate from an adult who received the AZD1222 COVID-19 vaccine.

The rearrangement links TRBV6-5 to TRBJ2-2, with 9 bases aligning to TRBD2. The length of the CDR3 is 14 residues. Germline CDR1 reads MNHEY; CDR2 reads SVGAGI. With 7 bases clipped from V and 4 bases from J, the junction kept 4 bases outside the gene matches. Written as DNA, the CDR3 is TGTGCCAGCAACCCGCGGGGGGGCACCGGGGAGCTGTTTTTT. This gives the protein CASNPRGGTGELFF.

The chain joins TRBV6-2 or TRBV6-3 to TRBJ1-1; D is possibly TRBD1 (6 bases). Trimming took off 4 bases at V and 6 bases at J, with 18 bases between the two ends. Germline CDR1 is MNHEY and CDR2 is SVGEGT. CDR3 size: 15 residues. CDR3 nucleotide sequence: TGTGCCAGCAGTTTCCAACCCCTCGGGGGCCCTGAAGCTTTCTTT. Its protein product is CASSFQPLGGPEAFF.

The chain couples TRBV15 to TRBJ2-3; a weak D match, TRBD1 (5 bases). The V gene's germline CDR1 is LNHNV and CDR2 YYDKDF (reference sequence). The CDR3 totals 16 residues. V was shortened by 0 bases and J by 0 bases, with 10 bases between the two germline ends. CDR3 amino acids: CATSRDPGASTDTQYF. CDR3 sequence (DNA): TGTGCCACCAGCAGAGATCCTGGGGCAAGCACAGATACGCAGTATTTT. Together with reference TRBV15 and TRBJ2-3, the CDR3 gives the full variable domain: DAMVIQNPRYQVTQFGKPVTLSCSQTLNHNVMYWYQQKSSQAPKLLFHYYDKDFNNEADTPDNFQSRRPNTSFCFLDIRSPGLGDTAMYLCATSRDPGASTDTQYFGPGTRLTVL.

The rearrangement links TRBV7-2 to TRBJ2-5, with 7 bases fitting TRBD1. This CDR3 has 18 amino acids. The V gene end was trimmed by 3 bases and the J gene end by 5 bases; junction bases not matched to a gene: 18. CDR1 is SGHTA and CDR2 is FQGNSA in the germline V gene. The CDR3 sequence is CASSLSTGRVPTAETQYF. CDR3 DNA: TGTGCCAGCAGCTTGTCGACAGGGCGGGTGCCTACAGCGGAGACCCAGTACTTC. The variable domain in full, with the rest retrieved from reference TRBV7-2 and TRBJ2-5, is GAGVSQSPSNKVTEKGKDVELRCDPISGHTALYWYRQSLGQGLEFLIYFQGNSAPDKSGLPSDRFSAERTGGSVSTLTIQRTQQEDSAVYLCASSLSTGRVPTAETQYFGPGTRLLVL.

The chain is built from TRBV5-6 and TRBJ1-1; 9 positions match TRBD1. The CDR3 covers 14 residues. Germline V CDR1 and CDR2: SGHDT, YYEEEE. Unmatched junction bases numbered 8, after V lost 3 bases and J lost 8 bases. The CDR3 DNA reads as TGTGCCAGCAGCTCGTTGGGACAGGGAAGAGAAGCTTTCTTT. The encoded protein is CASSSLGQGREAFF.

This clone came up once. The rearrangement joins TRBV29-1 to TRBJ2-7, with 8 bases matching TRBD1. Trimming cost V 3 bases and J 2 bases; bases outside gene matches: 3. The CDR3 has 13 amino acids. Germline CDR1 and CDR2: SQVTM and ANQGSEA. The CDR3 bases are TGCAGCGTTGAGGGGACAGGTGCCTACGAGCAGTACTTC. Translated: CSVEGTGAYEQYF.

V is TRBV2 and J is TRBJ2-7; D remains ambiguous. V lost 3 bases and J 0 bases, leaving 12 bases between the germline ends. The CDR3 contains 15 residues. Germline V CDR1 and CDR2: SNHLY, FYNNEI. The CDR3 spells CASSDVRTFSYEQYF. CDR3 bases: TGTGCCAGCAGTGACGTCAGAACGTTCTCCTACGAGCAGTACTTC. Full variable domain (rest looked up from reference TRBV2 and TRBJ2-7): EPEVTQTPSHQVTQMGQEVILRCVPISNHLYFYWYRQILGQKVEFLVSFYNNEISEKSEIFDDQFSVERPDGSNFTLKIRSTKLEDSAMYFCASSDVRTFSYEQYFGPGTRLTVT.

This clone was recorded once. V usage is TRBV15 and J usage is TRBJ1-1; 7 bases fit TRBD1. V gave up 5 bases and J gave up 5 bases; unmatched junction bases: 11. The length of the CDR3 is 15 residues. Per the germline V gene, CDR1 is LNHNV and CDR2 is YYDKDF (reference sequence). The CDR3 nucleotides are TGTGCCACCAGCCCACGACAGGGCTCCAGGACTGAAGCTTTCTTT. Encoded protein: CATSPRQGSRTEAFF.

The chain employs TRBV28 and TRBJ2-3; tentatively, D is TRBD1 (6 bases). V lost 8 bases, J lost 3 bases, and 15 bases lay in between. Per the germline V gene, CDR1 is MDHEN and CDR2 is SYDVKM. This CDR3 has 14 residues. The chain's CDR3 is CASHQDRNTDTQYF. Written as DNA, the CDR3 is TGTGCCAGCCACCAGGACAGAAATACAGATACGCAGTATTTT.

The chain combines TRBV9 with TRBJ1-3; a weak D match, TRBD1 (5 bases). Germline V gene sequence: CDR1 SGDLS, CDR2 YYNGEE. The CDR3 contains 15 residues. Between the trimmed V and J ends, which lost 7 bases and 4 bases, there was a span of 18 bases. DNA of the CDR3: TGTGCCAGCGGGGGAGACTCCTTAGGGGGAAACACCATATATTTT. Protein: CASGGDSLGGNTIYF.

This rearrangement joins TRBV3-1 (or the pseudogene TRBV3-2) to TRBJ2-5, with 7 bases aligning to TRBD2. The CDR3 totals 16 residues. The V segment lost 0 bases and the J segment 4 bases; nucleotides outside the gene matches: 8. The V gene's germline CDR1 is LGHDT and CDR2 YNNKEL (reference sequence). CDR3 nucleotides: TGTGCCAGCAGCCAAGACCGTGGGGACTATCGAGAGACCCAGTACTTC. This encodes CASSQDRGDYRETQYF.

As DNA, the CDR3 is TGTGCCAGCAGCCTTAGACGAGATTCACCCCTCCACTTT. Protein sequence: CASSLRRDSPLHF. The gene calls are TRBV3-1 (or the pseudogene TRBV3-2) and TRBJ1-6, with unresolved D. With 4 bases removed from V and 8 bases from J, the gap between germline ends came to 9 bases. Germline CDR1 LGHDT, CDR2 YNNKEL (reference sequence). The CDR3 is 13 residues long.

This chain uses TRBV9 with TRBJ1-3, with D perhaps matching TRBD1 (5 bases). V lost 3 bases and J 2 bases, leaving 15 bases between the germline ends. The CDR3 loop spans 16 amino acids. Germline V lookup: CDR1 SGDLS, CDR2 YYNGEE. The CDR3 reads CASSESRAGAGNTIYF. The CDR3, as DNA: TGTGCCAGCAGCGAATCCAGGGCAGGAGCTGGAAACACCATATATTTT.

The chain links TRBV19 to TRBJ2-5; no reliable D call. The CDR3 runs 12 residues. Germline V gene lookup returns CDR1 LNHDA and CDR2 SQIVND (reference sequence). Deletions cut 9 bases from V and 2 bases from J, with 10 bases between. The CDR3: CASLSEQETQYF. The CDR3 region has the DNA TGTGCCAGCCTGTCGGAGCAAGAGACCCAGTACTTC. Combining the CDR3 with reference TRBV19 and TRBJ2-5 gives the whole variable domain DGGITQSPKYLFRKEGQNVTLSCEQNLNHDAMYWYRQDPGQGLRLIYYSQIVNDFQKGDIAEGYSVSREKKESFPLTVTSAQKNPTAFYLCASLSEQETQYFGPGTRLLVL.

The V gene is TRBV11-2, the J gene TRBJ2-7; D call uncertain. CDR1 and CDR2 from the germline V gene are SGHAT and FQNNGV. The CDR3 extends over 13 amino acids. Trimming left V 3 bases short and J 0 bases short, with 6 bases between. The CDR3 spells CASSFTVSYEQYF. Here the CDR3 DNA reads TGTGCCAGCAGCTTTACAGTCTCCTACGAGCAGTACTTC.

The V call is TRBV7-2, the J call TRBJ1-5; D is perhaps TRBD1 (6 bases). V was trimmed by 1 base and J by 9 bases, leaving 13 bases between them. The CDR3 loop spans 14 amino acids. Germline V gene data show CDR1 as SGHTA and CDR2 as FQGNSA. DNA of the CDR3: TGTGCCAGCAGCTTAGGAGGGGGAGGACGGCCCCAGCATTTT. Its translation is CASSLGGGGRPQHF.